These T cell receptor beta chains were read from a single sample in a study of blood T cell repertoires in COVID-19. The data were produced by immunoSEQ multiplex PCR, yet TCRdb's version contains in-frame clones alone and is incomplete. The repertoire consists of some 270,000 clones, with 65% to 90% occurring once and the leading ten covering around 10%. Specimen: PBMCs or T cells enriched from blood (not recorded which). Every receptor here comes from a woman between 50 and 59 years old with acute COVID-19. Both conserved end residues are part of each CDR3. The D gene is left open where the match is weak. Clone size appears in some rows only: once, few, many, or a class for an expanded clone.

d_call	clone_size	v_call	j_call	cdr3_nt	cdr3_aa
.	.	TRBV6-1	TRBJ1-1	TGTGCCAGCAGTGAATTTCCCTCAGGGCAAACGAACACTGAAGCTTTCTTT	CASSEFPSGQTNTEAFF
.	few	TRBV7-9	TRBJ1-2	TGTGCCAGCAGCCAGGGGTTCCCTCTCCCTGGCTACACCTTC	CASSQGFPLPGYTF
.	.	TRBV7-9	TRBJ1-2	TGTGCCAGCAGCTTAGGACTCTCATATTATGGCTACACCTTC	CASSLGLSYYGYTF
TRBD1	.	TRBV2	TRBJ1-5	TGTGCCAGCAGGGGGGCCGGGACAGGGTTCAATCAGCCCCAGCATTTT	CASRGAGTGFNQPQHF
.	once	TRBV4-1	TRBJ1-2	TGCGCCAGCAGCCCGACGGGGGGAGACTATGGCTACACCTTC	CASSPTGGDYGYTF
TRBD1	.	TRBV5-1	TRBJ1-2	TGCGCCAGCAGCCCCACCGGGACAGCCAATAGTGGCTACACCTTC	CASSPTGTANSGYTF
.	.	TRBV18	TRBJ2-7	TGTGCCAGCTCACCCCCCTCGGGATCCCCCTACGAGCAGTACTTC	CASSPPSGSPYEQYF
.	once	TRBV7-9	TRBJ1-1	TGTGCCAGCAGCCGGGTAGAAAGGGGATCTGAAGCTTTCTTT	CASSRVERGSEAFF
TRBD2	.	TRBV7-2	TRBJ2-3	TGTGCCAGCAGCTTAGCATGGGGAGGGGCCGGAGATACGCAGTATTTT	CASSLAWGGAGDTQYF
TRBD1	.	TRBV14	TRBJ2-7	TGTGCCAGCAGTCGACAGGGCTACGAGCAGTACTTC	CASSRQGYEQYF
TRBD1	.	TRBV2	TRBJ1-5	TGTGCCAGCAGGACAGGGGCTTATAGCAATCAGCCCCAGCATTTT	CASRTGAYSNQPQHF
TRBD2	.	TRBV9	TRBJ2-1	TGTGCCAGCAGCGTAGCTACAATGGTTGAGGGACTAGCGGGGGCTGGGGGATACAATGAGCAGTTCTTC	CASSVATMVEGLAGAGGYNEQFF
TRBD1	.	TRBV7-2	TRBJ1-1	TGTGCCAGCAGCTCGCGCGGGACAGGAATTAACATGAACACTGAAGCTTTCTTT	CASSSRGTGINMNTEAFF
.	.	TRBV6-4	TRBJ1-1	TGTGCCAGCAAAGCGGGACACTTGAACACTGAAGCTTTCTTT	CASKAGHLNTEAFF
TRBD1	.	TRBV12-5	TRBJ2-1	TGTGCTAGTAGCCAAACAGGGGGCCTCTCGTATGAGCAGTTCTTC	CASSQTGGLSYEQFF
.	.	TRBV15	TRBJ1-2	TGTGCCACCAGCAGAGGGGGGGGCGAGGGCTACACCTTC	CATSRGGGEGYTF
.	.	TRBV9	TRBJ1-2	TGTGCCAGCAGCAGAAATCAGGGGTGGGGCTACACCTTC	CASSRNQGWGYTF
TRBD1	.	TRBV18	TRBJ1-1	TGTGCCAGCTCACCACAACCGACAGGGGGCAACACTGAAGCTTTCTTT	CASSPQPTGGNTEAFF
TRBD1	.	TRBV5-4	TRBJ1-2	TGTGCCAGCAGCATACGGGACAGACTTAACTATGGCTACACCTTC	CASSIRDRLNYGYTF
TRBD1	.	TRBV2	TRBJ1-2	TGTGCCAGCAGTGAGGACAGGGGTAATAACTATGGCTACACCTTC	CASSEDRGNNYGYTF
.	.	TRBV7-2	TRBJ1-5	TGTGCCAGCAGCTTCGCGGGGGGGGGTGGCAATCAGCCCCAGCATTTT	CASSFAGGGGNQPQHF
.	.	TRBV6-1	TRBJ1-1	TGTGCCAGCAGTGAAGAAGGAGGGTTTGCTGAAGCTTTCTTT	CASSEEGGFAEAFF
TRBD1	.	TRBV29-1	TRBJ2-1	TGCAGCGTTGCAGGGGGATTTGAAGGGGCCTCGGATGAGCAGTTCTTC	CSVAGGFEGASDEQFF
.	.	TRBV4-3	TRBJ1-3	TGCGCCAGCAGCCAAGATCTTAGCCCTTTCTCTGGAAACACCATATATTTT	CASSQDLSPFSGNTIYF
TRBD1	.	TRBV27	TRBJ1-1	TGTGCCAGCAGTCTACAGGGGGACACTGAAGCTTTCTTT	CASSLQGDTEAFF
.	.	TRBV7-6	TRBJ1-1	TGTGCCAGCAGCTTAGATGGGAACAGGACTGAAGCTTTCTTT	CASSLDGNRTEAFF
.	.	TRBV21-1	TRBJ1-1	TGTGCCAGCAGCAAAGTGTGGGGGACTGTGAACACTGAAGCTTTCTTT	CASSKVWGTVNTEAFF
.	.	TRBV29-1	TRBJ1-2	TGCAGCGTTCGAAGAGCGGCGGGGAGATCTTATGGCTACACCTTC	CSVRRAAGRSYGYTF
.	.	TRBV18	TRBJ1-1	TGTGCCAGCTCACCACTCCACCAGGGGAACACTGAAGCTTTCTTT	CASSPLHQGNTEAFF
.	.	TRBV10-3	TRBJ2-1	TGTGCCATCAGTGAGGAACTAGAGCAGTTCTTC	CAISEELEQFF
TRBD1	.	TRBV7-6	TRBJ1-4	TGTGCCAGCAGCTTAGTATACAGGGGAGGAGAAAAACTGTTTTTT	CASSLVYRGGEKLFF
.	.	TRBV5-4	TRBJ1-1	TGTGCCAGCGGGCGAGTTTTGAACACTGAAGCTTTCTTT	CASGRVLNTEAFF
TRBD2	once	TRBV23-1	TRBJ2-7	TGCGCCAGTCCGCCGGGGGGGGATTACGAGCAGTACTTC	CASPPGGDYEQYF
.	.	TRBV27	TRBJ2-5	TGTGCCAGCAGTTTTAGCAGGGCTTGGGGAGAGACCCAGTACTTC	CASSFSRAWGETQYF
.	.	TRBV11-3	TRBJ2-2	TGTGCCAGCAGCGCCCGGGACACCGGGGAGCTGTTTTTT	CASSARDTGELFF
.	once	TRBV5-1	TRBJ2-2	TGCGCCAGCAGCTTGCGAGGTAGTGACGGGGAGCTGTTTTTT	CASSLRGSDGELFF
TRBD1	.	TRBV18	TRBJ1-1	TGTGCCAGCTCACCAAAACAGGGGAGGAACACTGAAGCTTTCTTT	CASSPKQGRNTEAFF
TRBD1	few	TRBV5-4	TRBJ1-2	TGTGCCAGCAGCTCCCAGACCGGGACAGGGGAAGGGTATGGCTACACCTTC	CASSSQTGTGEGYGYTF
.	.	TRBV10-3	TRBJ1-1	TGTGCCATCAGTCGAGCGGTTGGGACTGAAGCTTTCTTT	CAISRAVGTEAFF
.	.	TRBV11-3	TRBJ1-1	TGTGCCAGCAGCTTAGTTGGAGGCGAGTCGGAAGCTTTCTTT	CASSLVGGESEAFF
.	.	TRBV15	TRBJ1-2	TGTGCCACCAGCGTTACGGCAGGCTATGGCTACACCTTC	CATSVTAGYGYTF
.	.	TRBV7-9	TRBJ1-2	TGTGCCAGCAGCTCCTATACAGGGATTCACTATGGCTACACCTTC	CASSSYTGIHYGYTF
.	.	TRBV5-1	TRBJ1-2	TGCGCCAGCAGCTCTACCATAACCTATGGCTACACCTTC	CASSSTITYGYTF
TRBD2	.	TRBV27	TRBJ2-5	TGTGCCAGCAGTTTTAGCGGGGTTGAGGGAGAGACCCAGTACTTC	CASSFSGVEGETQYF
TRBD2	.	TRBV2	TRBJ2-1	TGTGCCAGCAGACCCGGGACTAGCGGTAACAATGAGCAGTTCTTC	CASRPGTSGNNEQFF
.	.	TRBV18	TRBJ1-1	TGTGCCAGCTCACTGGACAGCTCGGGAACTGAAGCTTTCTTT	CASSLDSSGTEAFF
TRBD1	.	TRBV10-1	TRBJ2-1	TGCGCCAGCAGTGACGGGACAGCGAGCGCCAACAATGAGCAGTTCTTC	CASSDGTASANNEQFF
TRBD1	.	TRBV18	TRBJ2-1	TGTGCCAGCTCACCAATGACAGGGGTATTAGGGTACAATGAGCAGTTCTTC	CASSPMTGVLGYNEQFF